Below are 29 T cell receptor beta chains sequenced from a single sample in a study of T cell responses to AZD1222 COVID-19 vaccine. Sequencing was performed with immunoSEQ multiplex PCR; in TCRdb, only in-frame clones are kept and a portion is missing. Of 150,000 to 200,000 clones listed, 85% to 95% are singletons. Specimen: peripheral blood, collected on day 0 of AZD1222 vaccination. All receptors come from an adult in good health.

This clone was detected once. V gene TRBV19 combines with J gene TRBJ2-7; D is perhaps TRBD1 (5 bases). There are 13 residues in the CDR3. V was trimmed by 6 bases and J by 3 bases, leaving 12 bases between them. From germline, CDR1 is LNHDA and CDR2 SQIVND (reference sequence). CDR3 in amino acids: CASRGQGYYEQYF. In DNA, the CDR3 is TGTGCCAGTAGAGGGCAGGGCTACTACGAGCAGTACTTC.

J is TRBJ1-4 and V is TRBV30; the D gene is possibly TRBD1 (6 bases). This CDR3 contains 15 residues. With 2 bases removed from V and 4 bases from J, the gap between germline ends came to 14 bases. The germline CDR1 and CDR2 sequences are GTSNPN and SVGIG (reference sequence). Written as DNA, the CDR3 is TGTGCCTGGAGTCCCGGACAGAGGTTTAATGAAAAACTGTTTTTT. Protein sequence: CAWSPGQRFNEKLFF.

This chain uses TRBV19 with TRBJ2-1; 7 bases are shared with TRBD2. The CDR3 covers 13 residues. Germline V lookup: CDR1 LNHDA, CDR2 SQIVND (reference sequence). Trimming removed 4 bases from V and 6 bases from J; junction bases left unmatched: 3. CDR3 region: CASSSGSPNEQFF. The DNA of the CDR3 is TGTGCCAGTAGTAGCGGGAGCCCCAATGAGCAGTTCTTC.

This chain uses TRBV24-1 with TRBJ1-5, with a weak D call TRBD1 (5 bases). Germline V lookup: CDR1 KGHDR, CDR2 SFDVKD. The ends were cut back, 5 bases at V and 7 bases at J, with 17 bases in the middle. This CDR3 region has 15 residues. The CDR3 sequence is CATSAPGGVGQPQHF. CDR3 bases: TGTGCCACCAGTGCCCCGGGGGGAGTGGGACAGCCCCAGCATTTT.

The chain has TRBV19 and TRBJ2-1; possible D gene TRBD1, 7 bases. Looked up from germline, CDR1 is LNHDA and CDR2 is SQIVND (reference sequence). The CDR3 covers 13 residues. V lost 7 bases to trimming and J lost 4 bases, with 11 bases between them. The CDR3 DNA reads TGTGCCAGTAAGGGGGCGGGGTACAATGAGCAGTTCTTC. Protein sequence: CASKGAGYNEQFF.

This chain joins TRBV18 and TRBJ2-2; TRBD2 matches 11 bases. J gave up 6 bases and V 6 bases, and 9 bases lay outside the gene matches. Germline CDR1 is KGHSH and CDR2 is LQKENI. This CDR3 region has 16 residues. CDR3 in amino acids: CASSVTSGSPSGELFF. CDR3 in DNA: TGTGCCAGCTCGGTCACTAGCGGGAGCCCCTCCGGGGAGCTGTTTTTT. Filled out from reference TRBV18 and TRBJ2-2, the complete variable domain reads NAGVMQNPRHLVRRRGQEARLRCSPMKGHSHVYWYRQLPEEGLKFMVYLQKENIIDESGMPKERFSAEFPKEGPSILRIQQVVRGDSAAYFCASSVTSGSPSGELFFGEGSRLTVL.

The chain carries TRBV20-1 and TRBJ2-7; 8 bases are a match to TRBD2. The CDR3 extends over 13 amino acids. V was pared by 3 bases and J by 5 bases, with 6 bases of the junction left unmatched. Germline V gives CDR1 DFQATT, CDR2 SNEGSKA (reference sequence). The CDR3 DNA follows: TGCAGTGCTAGTGTCGGGAGGGAAGACGAGCAGTACTTC. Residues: CSASVGREDEQYF.

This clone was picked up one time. The DNA for the CDR3 is TGTGCCAGCAGTTACACTACAGGGGTGACTGAAGCTTTCTTT. This gives the protein CASSYTTGVTEAFF. The J gene is TRBJ1-1, the V gene TRBV6-2 or TRBV6-3; 7 positions match TRBD1. Unmatched junction bases numbered 5, after V lost 2 bases and J lost 5 bases. The CDR3 has 14 amino acids. Germline CDR1 MNHEY, CDR2 SVGEGT.

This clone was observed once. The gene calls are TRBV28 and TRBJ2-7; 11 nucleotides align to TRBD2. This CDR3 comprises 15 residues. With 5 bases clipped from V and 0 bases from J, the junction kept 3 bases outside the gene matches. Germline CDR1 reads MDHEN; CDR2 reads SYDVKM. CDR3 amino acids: CASSPLAGGSYEQYF. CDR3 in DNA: TGTGCCAGCAGTCCCCTAGCGGGAGGCTCCTACGAGCAGTACTTC.

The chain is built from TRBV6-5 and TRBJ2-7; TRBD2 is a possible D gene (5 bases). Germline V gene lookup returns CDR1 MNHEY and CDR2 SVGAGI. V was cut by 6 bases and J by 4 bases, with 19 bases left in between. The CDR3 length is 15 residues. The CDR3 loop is CASRNIGIKVYEQYF. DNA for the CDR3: TGTGCCAGCAGGAACATCGGGATAAAGGTATACGAGCAGTACTTC.

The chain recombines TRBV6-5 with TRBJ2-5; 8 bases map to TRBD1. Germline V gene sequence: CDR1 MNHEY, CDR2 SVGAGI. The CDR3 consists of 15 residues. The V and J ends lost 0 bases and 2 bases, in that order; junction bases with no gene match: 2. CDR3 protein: CASSYSYRGQETQYF. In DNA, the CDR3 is TGTGCCAGCAGTTACTCGTACAGGGGGCAAGAGACCCAGTACTTC.

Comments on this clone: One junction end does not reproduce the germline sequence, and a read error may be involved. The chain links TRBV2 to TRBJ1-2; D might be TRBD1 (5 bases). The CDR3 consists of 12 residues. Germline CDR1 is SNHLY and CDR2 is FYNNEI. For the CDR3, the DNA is TGTGCCAGCAGCGACCCCGGGCAGACAGTAGACTTC. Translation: CASSDPGQTVDF.

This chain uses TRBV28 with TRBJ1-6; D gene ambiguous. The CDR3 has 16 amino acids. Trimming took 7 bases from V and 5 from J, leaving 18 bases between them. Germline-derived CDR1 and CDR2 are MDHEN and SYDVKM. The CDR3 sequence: CASTPFGRADNSPLHF. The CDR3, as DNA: TGTGCCAGCACACCCTTCGGGAGGGCAGATAATTCACCCCTCCACTTT.

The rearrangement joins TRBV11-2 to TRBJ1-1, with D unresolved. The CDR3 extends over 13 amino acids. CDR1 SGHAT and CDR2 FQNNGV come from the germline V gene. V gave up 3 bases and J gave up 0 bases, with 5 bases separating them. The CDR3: CASSFHMNTEAFF. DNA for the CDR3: TGTGCCAGCAGCTTCCACATGAACACTGAAGCTTTCTTT.

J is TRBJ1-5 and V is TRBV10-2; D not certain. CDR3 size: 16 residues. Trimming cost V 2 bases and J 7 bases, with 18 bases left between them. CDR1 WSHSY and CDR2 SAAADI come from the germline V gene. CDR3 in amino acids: CASSERSLASTQPQHF. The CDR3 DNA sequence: TGCGCCAGCAGTGAGCGTTCTTTGGCCTCGACGCAGCCCCAGCATTTT.

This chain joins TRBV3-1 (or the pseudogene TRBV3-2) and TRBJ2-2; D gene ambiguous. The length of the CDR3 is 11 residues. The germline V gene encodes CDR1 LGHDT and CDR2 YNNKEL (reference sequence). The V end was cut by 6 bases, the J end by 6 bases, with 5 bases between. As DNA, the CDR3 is TGTGCCAGCAGTGTCCCCGGGGAGCTGTTTTTT. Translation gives CASSVPGELFF.

The CDR3 region is CASSLWQGANYGYTF. CDR3 DNA: TGTGCCAGCAGTTTATGGCAGGGGGCTAACTATGGCTACACCTTC. The chain uses TRBV28 and TRBJ1-2, with TRBD1 identical over 7 bases. V dropped 0 bases and J dropped 0; count of bases not matched to a gene: 1. This CDR3 has 15 amino acids. Germline V gene sequence: CDR1 MDHEN, CDR2 SYDVKM.

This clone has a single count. The CDR3 DNA follows: TGTGCCAGCAGTACCCAAGAGACAGGGCGCTACGAGCAGTACTTC. Protein sequence: CASSTQETGRYEQYF. The genes are TRBV6-5 and TRBJ2-7; 7 bases match TRBD1. Germline V CDR1 and CDR2: MNHEY, SVGAGI. This CDR3 is built from 15 residues. Trimming removed 5 bases from V and 3 bases from J; junction bases left unmatched: 10.

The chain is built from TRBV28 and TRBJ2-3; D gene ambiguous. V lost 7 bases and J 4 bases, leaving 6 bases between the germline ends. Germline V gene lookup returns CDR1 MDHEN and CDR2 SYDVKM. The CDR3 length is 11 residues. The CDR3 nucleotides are TGTGCCAGCACCATAGCAGATACGCAGTATTTT. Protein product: CASTIADTQYF.

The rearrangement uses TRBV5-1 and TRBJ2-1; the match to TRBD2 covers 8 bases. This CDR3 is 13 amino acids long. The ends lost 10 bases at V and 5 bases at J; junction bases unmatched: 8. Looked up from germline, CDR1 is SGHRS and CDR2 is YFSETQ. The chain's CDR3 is CAGPGLVDNEQFF. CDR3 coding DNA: TGCGCCGGTCCGGGACTAGTCGACAATGAGCAGTTCTTC.

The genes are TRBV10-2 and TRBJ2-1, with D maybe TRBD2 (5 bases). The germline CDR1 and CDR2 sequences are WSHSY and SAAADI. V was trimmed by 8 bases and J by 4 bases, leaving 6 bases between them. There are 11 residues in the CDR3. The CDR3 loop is CASRGYNEQFF. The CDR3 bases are TGCGCCAGCCGGGGTTACAATGAGCAGTTCTTC.

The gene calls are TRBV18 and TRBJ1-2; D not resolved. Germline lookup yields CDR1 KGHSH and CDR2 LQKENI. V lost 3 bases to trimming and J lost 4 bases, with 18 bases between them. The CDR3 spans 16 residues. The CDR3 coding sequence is TGTGCCAGCTCACCTAGGCGGGCAGGCTGGCGCTATGGCTACACCTTC. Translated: CASSPRRAGWRYGYTF.

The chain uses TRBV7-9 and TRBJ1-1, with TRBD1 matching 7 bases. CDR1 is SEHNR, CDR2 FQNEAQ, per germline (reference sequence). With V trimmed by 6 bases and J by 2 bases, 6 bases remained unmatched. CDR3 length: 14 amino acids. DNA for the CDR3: TGTGCCAGCAGTACGACAGGGATAAACACTGAAGCTTTCTTT. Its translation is CASSTTGINTEAFF. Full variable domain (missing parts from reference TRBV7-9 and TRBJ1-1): DTGVSQNPRHKITKRGQNVTFRCDPISEHNRLYWYRQTLGQGPEFLTYFQNEAQLEKSRLLSDRFSAERPKGSFSTLEIQRTEQGDSAMYLCASSTTGINTEAFFGQGTRLTVV.

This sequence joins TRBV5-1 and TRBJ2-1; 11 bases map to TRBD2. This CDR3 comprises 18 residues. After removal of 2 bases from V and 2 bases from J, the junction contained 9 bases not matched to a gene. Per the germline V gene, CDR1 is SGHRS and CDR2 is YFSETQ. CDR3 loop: CASSLTSGGTSPYNEQFF. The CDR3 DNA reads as TGCGCCAGCAGCTTAACTAGCGGGGGAACAAGCCCCTACAATGAGCAGTTCTTC.

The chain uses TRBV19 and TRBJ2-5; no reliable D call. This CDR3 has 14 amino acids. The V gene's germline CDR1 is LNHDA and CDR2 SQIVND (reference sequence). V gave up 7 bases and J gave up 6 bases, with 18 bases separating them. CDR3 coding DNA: TGTGCCAGTAACCTCGCTAGGACCGAAAAGACCCAGTACTTC. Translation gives CASNLARTEKTQYF.

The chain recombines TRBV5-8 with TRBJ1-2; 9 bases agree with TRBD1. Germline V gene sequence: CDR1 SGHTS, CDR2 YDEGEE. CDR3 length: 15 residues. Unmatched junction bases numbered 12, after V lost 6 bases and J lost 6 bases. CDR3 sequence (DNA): TGTGCCAGCACCGGGGACAGGGTCATCCCAAATGGCTACACCTTC. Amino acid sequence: CASTGDRVIPNGYTF.

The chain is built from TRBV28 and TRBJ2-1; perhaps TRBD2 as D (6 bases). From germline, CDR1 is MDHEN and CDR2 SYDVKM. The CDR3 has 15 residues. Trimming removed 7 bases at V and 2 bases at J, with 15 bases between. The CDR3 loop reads CASTPGVAAYNEQFF. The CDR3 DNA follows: TGTGCCAGCACCCCGGGGGTAGCGGCCTACAATGAGCAGTTCTTC.

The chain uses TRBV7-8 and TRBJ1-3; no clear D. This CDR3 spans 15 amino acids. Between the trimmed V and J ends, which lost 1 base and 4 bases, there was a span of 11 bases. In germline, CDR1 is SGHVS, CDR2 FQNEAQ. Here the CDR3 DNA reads TGTGCCAGCAGCTTAGAACCGGGGTCCGGAAACACCATATATTTT. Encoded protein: CASSLEPGSGNTIYF.

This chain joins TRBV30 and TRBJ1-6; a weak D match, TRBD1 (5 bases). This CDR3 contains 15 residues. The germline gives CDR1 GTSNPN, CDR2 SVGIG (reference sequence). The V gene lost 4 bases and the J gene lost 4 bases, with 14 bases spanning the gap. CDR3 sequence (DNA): TGTGCCTGGACATTTGGGGGAACTTATAATTCACCCCTCCACTTT. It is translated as CAWTFGGTYNSPLHF.